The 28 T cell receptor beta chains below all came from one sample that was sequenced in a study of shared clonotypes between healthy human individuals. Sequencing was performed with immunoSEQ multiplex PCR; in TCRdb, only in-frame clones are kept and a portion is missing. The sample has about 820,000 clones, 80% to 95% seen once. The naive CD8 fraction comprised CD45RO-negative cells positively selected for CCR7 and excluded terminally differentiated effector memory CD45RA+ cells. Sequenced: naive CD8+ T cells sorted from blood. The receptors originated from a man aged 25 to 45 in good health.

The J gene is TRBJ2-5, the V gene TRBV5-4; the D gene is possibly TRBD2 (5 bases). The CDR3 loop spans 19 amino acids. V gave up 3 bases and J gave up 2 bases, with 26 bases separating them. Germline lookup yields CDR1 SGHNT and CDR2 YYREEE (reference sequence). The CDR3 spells CASSSPEGVGFTAQETQYF. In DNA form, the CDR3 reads TGTGCCAGCAGCTCCCCCGAGGGAGTTGGATTCACCGCACAAGAGACCCAGTACTTC.

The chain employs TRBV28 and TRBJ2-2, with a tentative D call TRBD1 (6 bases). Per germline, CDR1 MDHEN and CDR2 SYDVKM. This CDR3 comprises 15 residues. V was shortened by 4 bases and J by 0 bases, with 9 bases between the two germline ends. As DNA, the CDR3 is TGTGCCAGCAGTTCTAGACAGGCGAACACCGGGGAGCTGTTTTTT. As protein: CASSSRQANTGELFF.

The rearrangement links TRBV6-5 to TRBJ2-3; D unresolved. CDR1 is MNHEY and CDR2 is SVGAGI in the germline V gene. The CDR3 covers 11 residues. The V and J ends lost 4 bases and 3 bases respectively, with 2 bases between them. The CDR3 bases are TGTGCCAGCAGTTCTACAGATACGCAGTATTTT. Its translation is CASSSTDTQYF.

In DNA, the CDR3 is TGTGCCAGCAGGCAGGGGGTCAATCAGCCCCAGCATTTT. Its translation: CASRQGVNQPQHF. The chain combines TRBV6-5 with TRBJ1-5, with TRBD1 matching over 7 bases. Per the germline V gene, CDR1 is MNHEY and CDR2 is SVGAGI. The length of the CDR3 is 13 residues. Trimming removed 6 bases from V and 3 bases from J; junction bases left unmatched: 2.

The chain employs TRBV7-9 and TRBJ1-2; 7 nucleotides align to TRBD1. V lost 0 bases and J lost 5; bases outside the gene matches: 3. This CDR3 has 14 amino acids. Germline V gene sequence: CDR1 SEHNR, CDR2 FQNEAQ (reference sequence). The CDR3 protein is CASSLAGRGYGYTF. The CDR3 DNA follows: TGTGCCAGCAGCTTAGCAGGCAGGGGGTATGGCTACACCTTC.

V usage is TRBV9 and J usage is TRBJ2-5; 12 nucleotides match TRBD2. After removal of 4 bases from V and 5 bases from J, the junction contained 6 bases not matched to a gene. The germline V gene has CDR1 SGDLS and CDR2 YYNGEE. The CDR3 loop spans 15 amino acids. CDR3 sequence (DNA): TGTGCCAGCAGCACCCGGACTAGCGGGACTGAGACCCAGTACTTC. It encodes CASSTRTSGTETQYF.

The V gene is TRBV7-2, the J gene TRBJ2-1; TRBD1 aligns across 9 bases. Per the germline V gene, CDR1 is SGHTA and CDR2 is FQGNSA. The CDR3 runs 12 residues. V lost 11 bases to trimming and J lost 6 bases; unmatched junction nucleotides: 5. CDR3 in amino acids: CAGGQGFNEQFF. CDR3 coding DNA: TGTGCCGGTGGACAGGGGTTCAATGAGCAGTTCTTC.

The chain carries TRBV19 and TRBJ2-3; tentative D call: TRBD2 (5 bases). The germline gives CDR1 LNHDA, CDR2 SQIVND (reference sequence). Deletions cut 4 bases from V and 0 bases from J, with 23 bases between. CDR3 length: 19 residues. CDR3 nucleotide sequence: TGTGCCAGTAGTACCCCCAAGCGGAAACCCTACAGTAGCACAGATACGCAGTATTTT. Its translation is CASSTPKRKPYSSTDTQYF.

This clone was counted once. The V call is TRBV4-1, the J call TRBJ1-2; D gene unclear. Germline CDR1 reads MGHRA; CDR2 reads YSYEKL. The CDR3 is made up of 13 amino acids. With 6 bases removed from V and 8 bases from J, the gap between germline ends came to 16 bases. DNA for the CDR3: TGCGCCAGCAGAGGGATGGGAGTGGAGGGCTACACCTTC. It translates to CASRGMGVEGYTF.

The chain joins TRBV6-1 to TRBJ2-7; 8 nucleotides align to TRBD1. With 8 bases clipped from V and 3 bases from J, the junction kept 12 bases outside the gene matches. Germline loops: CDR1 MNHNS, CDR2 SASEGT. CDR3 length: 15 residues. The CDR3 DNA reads TGTGCCAGCTCCTATCCGGGACAGGAAATCTACGAGCAGTACTTC. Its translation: CASSYPGQEIYEQYF.

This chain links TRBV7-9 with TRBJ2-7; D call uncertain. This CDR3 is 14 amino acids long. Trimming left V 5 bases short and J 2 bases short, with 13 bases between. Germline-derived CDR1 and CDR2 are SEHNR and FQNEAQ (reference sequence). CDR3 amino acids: CASSRSEVAYEQYF. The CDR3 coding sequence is TGTGCCAGCAGCCGGTCAGAGGTTGCCTACGAGCAGTACTTC.

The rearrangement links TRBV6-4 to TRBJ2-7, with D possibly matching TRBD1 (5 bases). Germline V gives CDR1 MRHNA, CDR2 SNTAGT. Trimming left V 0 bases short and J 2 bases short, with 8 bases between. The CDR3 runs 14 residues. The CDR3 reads CASSDSDIAYEQYF. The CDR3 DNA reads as TGTGCCAGCAGTGACTCGGACATAGCCTACGAGCAGTACTTC.

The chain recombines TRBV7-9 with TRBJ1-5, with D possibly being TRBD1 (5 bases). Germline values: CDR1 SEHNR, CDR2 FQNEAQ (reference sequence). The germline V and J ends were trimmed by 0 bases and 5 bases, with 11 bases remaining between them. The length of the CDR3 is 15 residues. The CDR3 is CASSLAGVPDQPQHF. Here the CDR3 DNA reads TGTGCCAGCAGCTTAGCGGGGGTCCCGGATCAGCCCCAGCATTTT.

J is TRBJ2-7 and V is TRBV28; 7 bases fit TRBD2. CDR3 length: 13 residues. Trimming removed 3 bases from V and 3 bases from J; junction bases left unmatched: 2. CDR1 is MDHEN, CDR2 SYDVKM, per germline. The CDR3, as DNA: TGTGCCAGCAGTTTGCCTAGCGGCTACGAGCAGTACTTC. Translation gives CASSLPSGYEQYF.

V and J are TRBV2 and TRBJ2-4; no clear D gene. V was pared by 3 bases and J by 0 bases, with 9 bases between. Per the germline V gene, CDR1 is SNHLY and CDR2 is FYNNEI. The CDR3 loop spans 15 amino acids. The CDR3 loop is CASSDEALAKNIQYF. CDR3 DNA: TGTGCCAGCAGTGACGAGGCTTTAGCCAAAAACATTCAGTACTTC. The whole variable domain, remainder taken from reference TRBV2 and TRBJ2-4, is EPEVTQTPSHQVTQMGQEVILRCVPISNHLYFYWYRQILGQKVEFLVSFYNNEISEKSEIFDDQFSVERPDGSNFTLKIRSTKLEDSAMYFCASSDEALAKNIQYFGAGTRLSVL.

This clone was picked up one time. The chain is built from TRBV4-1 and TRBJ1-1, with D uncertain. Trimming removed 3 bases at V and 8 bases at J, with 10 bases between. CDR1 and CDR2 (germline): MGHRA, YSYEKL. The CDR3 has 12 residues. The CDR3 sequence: CASSQTHTEAFF. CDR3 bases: TGCGCCAGCAGCCAGACACATACCGAAGCTTTCTTT.

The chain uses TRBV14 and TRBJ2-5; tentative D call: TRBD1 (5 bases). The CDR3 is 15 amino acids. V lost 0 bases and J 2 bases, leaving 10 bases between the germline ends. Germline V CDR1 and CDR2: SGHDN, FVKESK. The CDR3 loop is CASSQEGAVQETQYF. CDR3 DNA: TGTGCCAGCAGCCAAGAAGGGGCCGTACAAGAGACCCAGTACTTC. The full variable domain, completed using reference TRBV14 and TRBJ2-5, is EAGVTQFPSHSVIEKGQTVTLRCDPISGHDNLYWYRRVMGKEIKFLLHFVKESKQDESGMPNNRFLAERTGGTYSTLKVQPAELEDSGVYFCASSQEGAVQETQYFGPGTRLLVL.

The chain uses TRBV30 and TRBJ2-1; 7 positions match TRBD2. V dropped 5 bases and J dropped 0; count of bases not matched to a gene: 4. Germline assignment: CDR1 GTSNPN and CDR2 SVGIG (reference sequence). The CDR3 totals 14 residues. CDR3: CAWGGSLSYNEQFF. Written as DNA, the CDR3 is TGTGCCTGGGGCGGGAGCCTCTCCTACAATGAGCAGTTCTTC.

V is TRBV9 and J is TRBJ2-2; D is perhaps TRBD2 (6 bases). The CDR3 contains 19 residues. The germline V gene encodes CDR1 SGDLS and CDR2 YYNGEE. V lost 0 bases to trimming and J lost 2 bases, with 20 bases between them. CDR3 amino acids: CASSVEGTSGFENTGELFF. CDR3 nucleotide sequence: TGTGCCAGCAGCGTAGAGGGGACTTCTGGCTTTGAAAACACCGGGGAGCTGTTTTTT.

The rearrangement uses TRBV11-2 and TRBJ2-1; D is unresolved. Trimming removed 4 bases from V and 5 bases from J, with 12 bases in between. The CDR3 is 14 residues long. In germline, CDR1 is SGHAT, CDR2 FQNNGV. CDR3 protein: CASSSVQNNNEQFF. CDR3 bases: TGTGCCAGCAGCTCCGTACAAAATAACAATGAGCAGTTCTTC.

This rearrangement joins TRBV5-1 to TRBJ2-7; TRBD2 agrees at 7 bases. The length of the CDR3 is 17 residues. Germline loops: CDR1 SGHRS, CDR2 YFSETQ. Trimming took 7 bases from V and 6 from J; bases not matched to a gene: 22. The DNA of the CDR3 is TGCGCCAGCGGGAGGGGCCCGGACTCGGGAAGGAGTTCCGAGCAGTACTTC. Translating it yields CASGRGPDSGRSSEQYF. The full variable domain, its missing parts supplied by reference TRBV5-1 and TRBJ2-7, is KAGVTQTPRYLIKTRGQQVTLSCSPISGHRSVSWYQQTPGQGLQFLFEYFSETQRNKGNFPGRFSGRQFSNSRSEMNVSTLELGDSALYLCASGRGPDSGRSSEQYFGPGTRLTVT.

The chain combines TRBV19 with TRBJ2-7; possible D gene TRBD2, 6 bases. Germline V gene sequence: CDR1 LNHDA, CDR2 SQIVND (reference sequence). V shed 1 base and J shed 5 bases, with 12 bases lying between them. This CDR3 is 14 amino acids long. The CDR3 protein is CASSIGGRYHEQYF. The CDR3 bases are TGTGCCAGTAGTATAGGTGGGAGGTACCACGAGCAGTACTTC. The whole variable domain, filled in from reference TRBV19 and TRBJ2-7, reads DGGITQSPKYLFRKEGQNVTLSCEQNLNHDAMYWYRQDPGQGLRLIYYSQIVNDFQKGDIAEGYSVSREKKESFPLTVTSAQKNPTAFYLCASSIGGRYHEQYFGPGTRLTVT.

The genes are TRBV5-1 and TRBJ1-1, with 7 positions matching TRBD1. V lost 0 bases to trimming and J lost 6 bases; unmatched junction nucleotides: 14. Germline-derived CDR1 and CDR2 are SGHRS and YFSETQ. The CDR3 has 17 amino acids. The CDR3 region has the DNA TGCGCCAGCAGCTTGGTCTTTAACAGGGGTCGCGATGCTGAAGCTTTCTTT. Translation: CASSLVFNRGRDAEAFF.

CDR3 nucleotide sequence: TGCGCCAGCAGCCCCCCGGACATGCTGAATCAGCCCCAGCATTTT. This codes for CASSPPDMLNQPQHF. The chain has TRBV23-1 and TRBJ1-5; D is possibly TRBD1 (5 bases). TRBV23-1 is filed as an ORF, its function uncertain. V lost 6 bases, J lost 4 bases, and 16 bases lay in between. This CDR3 is 15 amino acids long.

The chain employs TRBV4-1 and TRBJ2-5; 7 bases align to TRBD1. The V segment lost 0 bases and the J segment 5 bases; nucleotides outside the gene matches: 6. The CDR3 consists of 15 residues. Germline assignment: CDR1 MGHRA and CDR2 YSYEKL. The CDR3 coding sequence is TGCGCCAGCAGCCAAGAAAGCGGACAGGCCGAGACCCAGTACTTC. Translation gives CASSQESGQAETQYF.

CDR3 protein: CSVEDLGTGHYEQFF. The CDR3 DNA sequence: TGCAGCGTTGAAGATTTGGGGACAGGGCACTATGAGCAGTTCTTC. The chain joins TRBV29-1 to TRBJ2-1; 9 bases align to TRBD1. Looked up from germline, CDR1 is SQVTM and CDR2 is ANQGSEA. V shed 0 bases and J 8 bases; nucleotides not matched to a gene: 8. There are 15 residues in the CDR3.

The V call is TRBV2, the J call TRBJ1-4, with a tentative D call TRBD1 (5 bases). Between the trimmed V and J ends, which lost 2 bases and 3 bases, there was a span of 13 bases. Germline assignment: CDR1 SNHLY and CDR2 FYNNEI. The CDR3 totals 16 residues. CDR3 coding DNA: TGTGCCAGCAGTGAAAGAGGGACCCTAGCTAATGAAAAACTGTTTTTT. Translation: CASSERGTLANEKLFF.

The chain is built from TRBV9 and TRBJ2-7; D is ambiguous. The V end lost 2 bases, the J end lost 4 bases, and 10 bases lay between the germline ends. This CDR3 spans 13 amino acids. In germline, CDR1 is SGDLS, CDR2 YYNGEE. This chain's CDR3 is CASSVGSIYEQYF. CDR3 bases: TGTGCCAGCAGCGTGGGTTCGATTTACGAGCAGTACTTC.